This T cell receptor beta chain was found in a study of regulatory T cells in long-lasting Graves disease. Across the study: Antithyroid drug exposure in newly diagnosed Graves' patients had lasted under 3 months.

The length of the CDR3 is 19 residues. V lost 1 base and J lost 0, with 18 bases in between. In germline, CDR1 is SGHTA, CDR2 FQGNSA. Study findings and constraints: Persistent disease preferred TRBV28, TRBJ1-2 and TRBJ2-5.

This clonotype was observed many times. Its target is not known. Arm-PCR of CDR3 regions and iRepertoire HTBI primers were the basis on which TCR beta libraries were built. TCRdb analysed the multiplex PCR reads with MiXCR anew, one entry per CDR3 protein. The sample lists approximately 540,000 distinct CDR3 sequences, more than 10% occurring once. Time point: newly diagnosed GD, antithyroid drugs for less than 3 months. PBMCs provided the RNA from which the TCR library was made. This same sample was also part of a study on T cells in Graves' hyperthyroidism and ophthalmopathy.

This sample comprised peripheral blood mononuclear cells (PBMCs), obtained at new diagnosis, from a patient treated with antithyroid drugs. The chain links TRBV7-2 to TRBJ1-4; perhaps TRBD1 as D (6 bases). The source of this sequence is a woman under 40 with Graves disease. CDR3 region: CASSLVRARGLSTNEKLFF. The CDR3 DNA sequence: TGTGCCAGCAGCTTAGTTAGGGCCAGGGGCCTCTCAACTAATGAAAAACTGTTTTTT.